This is a list of T cell receptor beta chains from one sample in a study of human T cells and chemical hapten exposure. TCRdb ran MiXCR on the RACE reads and lists one entry per CDR3 protein. This sample carries a few hundred thousand distinct CDR3 sequences, 4.5% to 7% of them seen once, and the ten largest clones take roughly 8.2%. The sequenced sample was whole blood, obtained in connection with sensitization to the hapten diphenylcyclopropenone (DPC). The receptors originated from a woman aged 18-29 years with alopecia areata. Some clones in this sample may be carry-over from other donors' samples. Each CDR3 is given with its conserved first and last residue. D genes are given only for firm matches. Rows give clone size only sometimes, using once, few, many, or a class for an expanded clone.

clone_size j_call d_call cdr3_length v_call cdr3_aa cdr3_nt
few TRBJ1-3 TRBD1 17 TRBV3-1 CASSQAGTDITGNTIYF TGTGCCAGCAGCCAAGCAGGGACAGATATTACTGGAAACACCATATATTTT
many TRBJ1-1 - 14 TRBV7-8 CASSSSFGNTEAFF TGTGCCAGCAGCTCATCCTTTGGGAACACTGAAGCTTTCTTT
many TRBJ1-1 - 13 TRBV7-2 CASSSSVNTEAFF TGTGCCAGCAGCTCCTCAGTTAACACTGAAGCTTTCTTT
- TRBJ2-1 - 14 TRBV7-2 CASSSRTRRNEQFF TGTGCCAGCAGCTCCCGGACTCGTAGAAATGAGCAGTTCTTC
few TRBJ2-1 TRBD2 15 TRBV3-1 CASSRRLAGGDEQFF TGTGCCAGCAGCCGCCGACTAGCGGGGGGGGATGAGCAGTTCTTC
many TRBJ1-5 TRBD1 15 TRBV29-1 CSPPRDSCSNQPQHF TGCAGCCCCCCCCGGGACAGCTGTAGCAATCAGCCCCAGCATTTT
few TRBJ1-2 - 14 TRBV7-2 CASSQRGGGGGYTF TGTGCCAGCAGCCAGCGGGGGGGCGGAGGCGGCTACACCTTC
few TRBJ1-1 - 11 TRBV7-2 CASRETTEAFF TGTGCCAGCCGGGAGACTACTGAAGCTTTCTTT
many TRBJ2-1 - 14 TRBV10-2 CASSPRGLQSEQFF TGCGCCAGCAGTCCCCGGGGGCTTCAGAGTGAGCAGTTCTTC
- TRBJ1-1 - 15 TRBV7-9 CASSSPVAMNTEAFF TGTGCCAGCAGCTCCCCGGTGGCCATGAACACTGAAGCTTTCTTT
few TRBJ2-7 TRBD1 14 TRBV5-6 CASRFRDRAYEQYF TGTGCCAGCAGATTCAGGGACAGGGCCTACGAGCAGTACTTC
- TRBJ2-3 TRBD2 14 TRBV12-3/TRBV12-4 CASRRAGGTDTQYF TGTGCCAGCAGGAGAGCGGGGGGCACAGATACGCAGTATTTT
few TRBJ2-1 - 17 TRBV12-3/TRBV12-4 CASSSLTGRAYHNEQFF TGTGCCAGCAGTTCCTTAACAGGGCGAGCTTACCACAATGAGCAGTTCTTC
few TRBJ1-3 - 13 TRBV12-5 CASGPEAGNTIYF TGTGCTAGTGGTCCAGAAGCTGGAAACACCATATATTTT